What follows describes a single T cell receptor (beta chain). This record comes from a study of shared clonotypes between healthy human individuals. On the study more broadly: Three CD4 naive, three CD4 memory, two CD8 naive and one CD8 memory plate were used per donor.

Here immunoSEQ multiplex PCR was the method, and the copy in TCRdb shows in-frame clones only, minus some. Among approximately 2.3 million clones listed, over 90% were seen once. The receptor comes from a man between 18 and 35 years old in good health. Some clones in this sample may be carry-over from other donors' samples. Material: naive CD4+ T cells from PBMCs. Subset of the sample: CD45RA+ positively selected.

Written as DNA, the CDR3 is TGTGCCAGCTCACAAACCCAGGGCCTGACAGCTGAGGAGCAGTTCTTC. Protein: CASSQTQGLTAEEQFF. This chain uses TRBV18 with TRBJ2-1, with D tentatively TRBD1 (5 bases). Germline V lookup: CDR1 KGHSH, CDR2 LQKENI. V was clipped by 4 bases and J by 10 bases, with 23 bases between them. The length of the CDR3 is 16 residues.